These 22 T cell receptor beta chains were sequenced from one sample in a study of cytomegalovirus exposure and HLA in healthy donors. PCR used 60 Vbeta primers and 13 Jbeta primers. Assay used: immunoSEQ multiplex PCR; TCRdb lists only in-frame clones, some missing. The sample carries some 160,000 clones, around 81% recorded once. The sequenced material came from PBMCs. Receptors originate from a man in his forties or fifties in good health and CMV-seronegative.

The V gene is TRBV28, the J gene TRBJ2-6; TRBD1 agrees at 8 bases. Trimming removed 3 bases from V and 0 bases from J; junction bases left unmatched: 19. The CDR3 extends over 22 amino acids. Germline loops: CDR1 MDHEN, CDR2 SYDVKM. CDR3 loop: CASSFITPPPGQVISGANVLTF. CDR3 sequence (DNA): TGTGCCAGCAGTTTCATTACCCCACCCCCGGGACAGGTCATCTCTGGGGCCAACGTCCTGACTTTC.

This chain links TRBV7-2 with TRBJ2-1; 9 bases are shared with TRBD2. J lost 7 bases, V lost 5 bases, and 9 bases had no gene match. CDR3 size: 15 residues. Germline V gene data show CDR1 as SGHTA and CDR2 as FQGNSA. The CDR3 bases are TGTGCCAGCAGCCCCTGGGCGGGAGGGGTTAATGAGCAGTTCTTC. Residues: CASSPWAGGVNEQFF.

This chain connects TRBV6-5 to TRBJ1-1; 11 nucleotides line up with TRBD1. Unmatched junction bases numbered 6, after V lost 0 bases and J lost 6 bases. The CDR3 runs to 16 residues. Germline V gene lookup returns CDR1 MNHEY and CDR2 SVGAGI. The CDR3 DNA reads as TGTGCCAGCAGTTACTCTCCGGGACAGGGGGGGGCTGAAGCTTTCTTT. Translating it yields CASSYSPGQGGAEAFF.

This clone has only a few counts. The V gene is TRBV5-4, the J gene TRBJ1-1; tentative D call: TRBD1 (5 bases). The CDR3 contains 14 residues. V dropped 0 bases and J dropped 5 bases, with 11 bases sitting between them. Looked up from germline, CDR1 is SGHNT and CDR2 is YYREEE (reference sequence). CDR3 sequence reads: CASSLATGVTEAFF. DNA of the CDR3: TGTGCCAGCAGCTTGGCTACGGGGGTGACTGAAGCTTTCTTT.

V usage is TRBV5-1 and J usage is TRBJ2-1; 12 nucleotides match TRBD2. Unmatched junction bases numbered 8, after V lost 4 bases and J lost 9 bases. The CDR3 has 15 residues. Germline lookup yields CDR1 SGHRS and CDR2 YFSETQ. Written as DNA, the CDR3 is TGCGCCAGCAGCCCAGATACTAGCGGGAGGACTGAGCAGTTCTTC. Protein: CASSPDTSGRTEQFF. Complete variable domain (other parts from reference TRBV5-1 and TRBJ2-1): KAGVTQTPRYLIKTRGQQVTLSCSPISGHRSVSWYQQTPGQGLQFLFEYFSETQRNKGNFPGRFSGRQFSNSRSEMNVSTLELGDSALYLCASSPDTSGRTEQFFGPGTRLTVL.

This sequence joins TRBV28 and TRBJ1-1; 8 bases fit TRBD1. Trimming removed 3 bases from V and 4 bases from J; junction bases left unmatched: 4. The CDR3 contains 14 residues. Germline V lookup: CDR1 MDHEN, CDR2 SYDVKM. For the CDR3, the DNA is TGTGCCAGCAGTTTCAGGGGGCGAAGCACTGAAGCTTTCTTT. Its translation is CASSFRGRSTEAFF.

Written as DNA, the CDR3 is TGTGCCAGCAGCTCCCGTACAGGGGGTGACTATGGCTACACCTTC. It encodes CASSSRTGGDYGYTF. The V call is TRBV7-9, the J call TRBJ1-2; 8 bases align to TRBD1. V shed 4 bases, J shed 3 bases, and the junction held 7 bases outside the gene matches. This CDR3 has 15 amino acids. CDR1 SEHNR and CDR2 FQNEAQ come from the germline V gene (reference sequence).

V and J are TRBV30 and TRBJ2-1; TRBD2 matches at 8 bases. The V segment lost 5 bases and the J segment 4 bases; nucleotides outside the gene matches: 7. Germline V gene sequence: CDR1 GTSNPN, CDR2 SVGIG (reference sequence). This CDR3 has 14 amino acids. DNA for the CDR3: TGTGCCTGGGATACTAGCGGACCATACAATGAGCAGTTCTTC. Protein product: CAWDTSGPYNEQFF. Combining the CDR3 with reference TRBV30 and TRBJ2-1 gives the whole variable domain SQTIHQWPATLVQPVGSPLSLECTVEGTSNPNLYWYRQAAGRGLQLLFYSVGIGQISSEVPQNLSASRPQDRQFILSSKKLLLSDSGFYLCAWDTSGPYNEQFFGPGTRLTVL.

This chain uses TRBV27 with TRBJ2-3; 10 bases fit TRBD2. Germline CDR1 reads MNHEY; CDR2 reads SMNVEV (reference sequence). The CDR3 has 19 residues. V was clipped by 6 bases and J by 1 base; unmatched bases: 16. In DNA form, the CDR3 reads TGTGCCAGCAGCTCCGATCTAGCGGGGGACCTAGGGGGCACAGATACGCAGTATTTT. Its translation is CASSSDLAGDLGGTDTQYF.

The chain recombines TRBV7-6 with TRBJ1-1; 11 bases agree with TRBD1. Germline assignment: CDR1 SGHVS and CDR2 FNYEAQ. The CDR3 contains 15 residues. The V segment lost 2 bases and the J segment 5 bases; nucleotides outside the gene matches: 4. CDR3 sequence reads: CASSLSGQGVTEAFF. For the CDR3, the DNA is TGTGCCAGCAGCTTATCGGGACAGGGGGTTACTGAAGCTTTCTTT.

J is TRBJ2-5 and V is TRBV5-1, with TRBD2 matching over 7 bases. The DNA matches TRBJ2-7 better at its end, which makes the J call doubtful. This CDR3 is built from 14 residues. Germline V gene lookup returns CDR1 SGHRS and CDR2 YFSETQ. This CDR3 is CASSSGGSGYEQYF. The CDR3 bases are TGCGCCAGCAGCTCGGGGGGTAGCGGCTACGAGCAGTACTTC.

This chain links TRBV5-1 with TRBJ2-3; D remains ambiguous. CDR1 and CDR2 from the germline V gene are SGHRS and YFSETQ. This CDR3 contains 14 residues. With 7 bases removed from V and 4 bases from J, the gap between germline ends came to 16 bases. In DNA form, the CDR3 reads TGCGCCAGCGGTACGGGTTTTAGCTCAGATACGCAGTATTTT. Translation: CASGTGFSSDTQYF.

This clone came up a few times. V and J are TRBV7-3 and TRBJ2-7; 8 nucleotides line up with TRBD1. The J segment lost 0 bases and the V segment lost 3 bases, leaving 4 bases of the junction unmatched. CDR3 size: 15 residues. CDR1 SGHTA and CDR2 FQGTGA come from the germline V gene. CDR3 DNA: TGTGCCAGCAGCTTGACAGGGGATAGCTCCTACGAGCAGTACTTC. Amino acids: CASSLTGDSSYEQYF.

This clone was counted between two and nine times. The CDR3 spells CASSSFPGQNQPQHF. Written as DNA, the CDR3 is TGTGCCAGCAGCAGTTTTCCGGGTCAAAATCAGCCCCAGCATTTT. The genes are TRBV7-6 and TRBJ1-5; no firm D call. The CDR3 contains 15 residues. Germline V gives CDR1 SGHVS, CDR2 FNYEAQ. The V gene lost 5 bases and the J gene lost 4 bases, with 15 bases spanning the gap.

A few counts support this clone. The CDR3 nucleotides are TGTGCCAGCAGTCCGGACTCCAAAAAACTGTTTTTT. It yields the protein CASSPDSKKLFF. This rearrangement joins TRBV2 to TRBJ1-4; D remains unclear. CDR3 length equals 12 residues. Trimming stripped 5 bases from V and 9 bases from J, with 10 bases between. Germline CDR1 reads SNHLY; CDR2 reads FYNNEI. Full variable domain (rest looked up from reference TRBV2 and TRBJ1-4): EPEVTQTPSHQVTQMGQEVILRCVPISNHLYFYWYRQILGQKVEFLVSFYNNEISEKSEIFDDQFSVERPDGSNFTLKIRSTKLEDSAMYFCASSPDSKKLFFGSGTQLSVL.

V usage is TRBV5-4 and J usage is TRBJ2-3; 10 bases are shared with TRBD2. Germline-derived CDR1 and CDR2 are SGHNT and YYREEE (reference sequence). The CDR3 is 14 amino acids. J gave up 4 bases and V 1 base, and 0 bases lay outside the gene matches. CDR3 protein: CASSLSGGADTQYF. The CDR3 DNA sequence: TGTGCCAGCAGCTTGAGCGGGGGGGCAGATACGCAGTATTTT.

The V gene is TRBV6-1, the J gene TRBJ2-7; TRBD1 agrees at 7 bases. CDR1 and CDR2 from the germline V gene are MNHNS and SASEGT. This CDR3 has 15 amino acids. Trimming at V came to 7 bases and at J to 4 bases, leaving 13 bases not matched to a gene. The CDR3 loop reads CASTSRWTGQYEQYF. CDR3 nucleotide sequence: TGTGCCAGCACCTCGAGGTGGACAGGTCAATACGAGCAGTACTTC.

The chain employs TRBV4-2 and TRBJ2-1; 13 bases are a match to TRBD2. Germline-derived CDR1 and CDR2 are LGHNA and YNFKEQ. The CDR3 loop spans 14 amino acids. With 8 bases clipped from V and 6 bases from J, the junction kept 4 bases outside the gene matches. CDR3 sequence: CASRTSGRANEQFF. Written as DNA, the CDR3 is TGTGCCAGCCGTACTAGCGGGAGGGCCAATGAGCAGTTCTTC.

The chain is built from TRBV5-1 and TRBJ2-3; 15 nucleotides agree with TRBD2. The CDR3 covers 17 residues. V gave up 4 bases and J gave up 2 bases; unmatched junction bases: 5. Germline CDR1 reads SGHRS; CDR2 reads YFSETQ. The DNA for the CDR3 is TGCGCCAGCAGCATAGGACTAGCGGGAGGGCCCACAGATACGCAGTATTTT. Translating it yields CASSIGLAGGPTDTQYF. Drawing the rest from reference TRBV5-1 and TRBJ2-3, the complete variable domain is KAGVTQTPRYLIKTRGQQVTLSCSPISGHRSVSWYQQTPGQGLQFLFEYFSETQRNKGNFPGRFSGRQFSNSRSEMNVSTLELGDSALYLCASSIGLAGGPTDTQYFGPGTRLTVL.

V gene TRBV6-7 combines with J gene TRBJ2-5; 11 bases match TRBD2. TRBV6-7 is labeled an ORF, and its function is uncertain. The trim removed 6 bases at V and 1 base at J, leaving 4 bases unmatched. CDR3 length equals 15 residues. This chain's CDR3 is CASRPTSGAQETQYF. DNA for the CDR3: TGTGCCAGCAGACCGACTAGCGGGGCCCAAGAGACCCAGTACTTC.

The rearrangement links TRBV19 to TRBJ2-5; maybe TRBD1 (6 bases). The CDR3 has 13 residues. From germline, CDR1 is LNHDA and CDR2 SQIVND (reference sequence). The germline V and J ends were trimmed by 8 bases and 1 base, with 11 bases remaining between them. CDR3 DNA: TGTGCCAGTGCACAGGGTGCCCAAGAGACCCAGTACTTC. It yields the protein CASAQGAQETQYF.

This chain joins TRBV9 and TRBJ2-7; TRBD2 matches 7 bases. The germline V gene has CDR1 SGDLS and CDR2 YYNGEE. J gave up 2 bases and V 0 bases, and 17 bases lay outside the gene matches. This CDR3 is built from 19 residues. The CDR3 nucleotides are TGTGCCAGCAGCGTAGGGTCTGGAGGGCAGGGCGGGAGTACCTACGAGCAGTACTTC. Protein sequence: CASSVGSGGQGGSTYEQYF.